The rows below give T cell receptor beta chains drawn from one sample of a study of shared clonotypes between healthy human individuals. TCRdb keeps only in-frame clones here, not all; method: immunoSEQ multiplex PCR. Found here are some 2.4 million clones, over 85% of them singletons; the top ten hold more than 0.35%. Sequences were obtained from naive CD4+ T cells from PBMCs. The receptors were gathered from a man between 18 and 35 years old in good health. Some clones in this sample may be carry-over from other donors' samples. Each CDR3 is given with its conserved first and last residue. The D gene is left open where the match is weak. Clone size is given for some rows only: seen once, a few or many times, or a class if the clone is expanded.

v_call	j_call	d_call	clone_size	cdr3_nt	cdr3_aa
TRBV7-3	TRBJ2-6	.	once	TGTGCCAGCAGCTTAACAGGCGGGCGCTCTGGGGCCAACGTCCTGACTTTC	CASSLTGGRSGANVLTF
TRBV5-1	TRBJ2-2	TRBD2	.	TGCGCCAGCAGCCCGGCGGGGGTGCGGACCGGGGAGCTGTTTTTT	CASSPAGVRTGELFF
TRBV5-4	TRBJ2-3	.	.	TGTGCCAGCAGCTTGGGAGGAACCTCAAACACAGATACGCAGTATTTT	CASSLGGTSNTDTQYF
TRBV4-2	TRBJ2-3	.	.	TGTGCCAGCAGCCAAGAGAAAGTTGCAGGCCTGACCACAGATACGCAGTATTTT	CASSQEKVAGLTTDTQYF
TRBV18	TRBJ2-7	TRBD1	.	TGTGCCAGCTCACAACCGGGACAGGTATTAAACGGGCAGTACTTC	CASSQPGQVLNGQYF
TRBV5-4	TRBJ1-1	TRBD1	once	TGTGCCAGCAGCGCAGGGGGCGCTCTCCCTGAAGCTTTCTTT	CASSAGGALPEAFF
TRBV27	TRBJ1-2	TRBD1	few	TGTGCCAGCAGTTTATCGAGACAGGGCCATGGCTACACCTTC	CASSLSRQGHGYTF
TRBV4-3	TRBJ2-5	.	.	TGCGCCAGCAGCGCCAGCGGGCAAGAGACCCAGTACTTC	CASSASGQETQYF
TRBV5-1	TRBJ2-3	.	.	TGCGCCAGCAGCTTGGGGGCGGGCCTATCTAGCACAGATACGCAGTATTTT	CASSLGAGLSSTDTQYF
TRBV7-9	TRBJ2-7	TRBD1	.	TGTGCCAGCAGCCTTCATACAGGGGGCTACGAGCAGTACTTC	CASSLHTGGYEQYF
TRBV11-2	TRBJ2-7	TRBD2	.	TGTGCCAGCAGCACCGCCTTTACTAGCGGGAGCTACGAGCAGTACTTC	CASSTAFTSGSYEQYF
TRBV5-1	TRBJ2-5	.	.	TGCGCCAGCAGCCCTATGGTCCAGCAAGAGACCCAGTACTTC	CASSPMVQQETQYF
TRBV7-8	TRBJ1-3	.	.	TGTGCCAGCAGCTTCAACAGAAACACCATATATTTT	CASSFNRNTIYF
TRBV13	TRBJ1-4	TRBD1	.	TGTGCCAGCAGCCCCGGACAGGGTGAGTCGGGAAAACTGTTTTTT	CASSPGQGESGKLFF
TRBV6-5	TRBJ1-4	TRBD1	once	TGTGCCAGTAAGGGGGCGTTGACTGAAAAACTGTTTTTT	CASKGALTEKLFF
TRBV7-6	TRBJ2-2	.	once	TGTGCCAGCAGCCTCCAGGCCTTGAACACCGGGGAGCTGTTTTTT	CASSLQALNTGELFF
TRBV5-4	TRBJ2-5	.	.	TGTGCCAGCAGCACCCAACGGAGGGGAGAAGAGACCCAGTACTTC	CASSTQRRGEETQYF
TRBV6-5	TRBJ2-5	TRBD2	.	TGTGCCAGCAGTTACGGGGTCGGGGGGGTCCAAGAGACCCAGTACTTC	CASSYGVGGVQETQYF
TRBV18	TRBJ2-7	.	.	TGTGCCAGCTCACCTGATCACAGCCTCTACGAGCAGTACTTC	CASSPDHSLYEQYF
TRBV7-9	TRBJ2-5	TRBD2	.	TGTGCCAGCAGCTTAGGGACTAGCCAAGAGACCCAGTACTTC	CASSLGTSQETQYF
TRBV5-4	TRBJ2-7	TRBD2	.	TGTGCCAGCAGCTTGGTTGGGACTAGCGGCTACGAGCAGTACTTC	CASSLVGTSGYEQYF
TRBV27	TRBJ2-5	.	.	TGTGCCAGCAGTTTCCAGGGAGGAGAGACCCAGTACTTC	CASSFQGGETQYF
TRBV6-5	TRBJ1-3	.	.	TGTGCCAGCAGTTACTCGTCGACAGGAACTGGAAACACCATATATTTT	CASSYSSTGTGNTIYF
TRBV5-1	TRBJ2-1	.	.	TGCGCCAGCAGCTATCAAACCTCTGGGGGAGAGCAGTTCTTC	CASSYQTSGGEQFF
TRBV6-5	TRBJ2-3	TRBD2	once	TGTGCCAGCAGACTAGCGGGGGTACCCACAGATACGCAGTATTTT	CASRLAGVPTDTQYF
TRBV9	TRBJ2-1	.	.	TGTGCCAGCAGCGTTCAGGGGAGCTCCTACAATGAGCAGTTCTTC	CASSVQGSSYNEQFF
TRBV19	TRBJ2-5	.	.	TGTGCCAGTAGCCCAAACCGGGTGTGGGAGACCCAGTACTTC	CASSPNRVWETQYF
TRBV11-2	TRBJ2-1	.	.	TGTGCCAGCAGCCCCGGGCTTCCTGGGAGGAATGAGCAGTTCTTC	CASSPGLPGRNEQFF
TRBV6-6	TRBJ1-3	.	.	TGTGCCAGCAGCCTCGCCCGGAGCTCTGGAAACACCATATATTTT	CASSLARSSGNTIYF
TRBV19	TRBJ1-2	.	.	TGTGCCAGTAGTATATCTGGCTACCTGAGCACTAACTATGGCTACACCTTC	CASSISGYLSTNYGYTF
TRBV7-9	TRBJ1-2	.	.	TGTGCCAGCAGCTTTGGGGAGGCCTATGGCTACACCTTC	CASSFGEAYGYTF
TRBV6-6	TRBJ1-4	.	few	TGTGCCAGCAGGCAGGATCCAACTAATGAAAAACTGTTTTTT	CASRQDPTNEKLFF
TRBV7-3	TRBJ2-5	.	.	TGTGCCAGCAGCTTGCTTAGGTCCGAGACCCAGTACTTC	CASSLLRSETQYF
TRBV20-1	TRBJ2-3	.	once	TGCAGTGTTGGTCGGGCAGATACGCAGTATTTT	CSVGRADTQYF
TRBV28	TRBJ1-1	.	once	TGTGCCAGCAGTTTTGCAGGAACAAACACTGAAGCTTTCTTT	CASSFAGTNTEAFF
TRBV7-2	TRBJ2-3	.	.	TGTGCCAGCAGCTTAGGGATACGGGGAACAGATACGCAGTATTTT	CASSLGIRGTDTQYF
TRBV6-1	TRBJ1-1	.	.	TGTGCCAGCAGTGTGGGGGAGGGGGATCTCACTGAAGCTTTCTTT	CASSVGEGDLTEAFF